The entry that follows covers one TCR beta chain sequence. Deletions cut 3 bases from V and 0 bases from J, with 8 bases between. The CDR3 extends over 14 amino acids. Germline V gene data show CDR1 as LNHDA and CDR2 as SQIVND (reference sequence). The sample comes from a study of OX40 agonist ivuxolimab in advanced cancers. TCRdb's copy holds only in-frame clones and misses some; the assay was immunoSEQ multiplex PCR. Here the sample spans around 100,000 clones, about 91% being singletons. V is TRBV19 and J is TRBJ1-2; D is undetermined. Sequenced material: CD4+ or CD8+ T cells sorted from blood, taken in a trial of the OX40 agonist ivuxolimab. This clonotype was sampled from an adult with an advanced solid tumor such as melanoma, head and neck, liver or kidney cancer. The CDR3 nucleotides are TGTGCCAGTAGTATGACCACTACTAACTATGGCTACACCTTC. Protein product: CASSMTTTNYGYTF.